Presented here are 3 T cell receptor beta chains from one specimen sequenced in a study of T cell responses to AZD1222 COVID-19 vaccine. Sequencing used immunoSEQ multiplex PCR; TCRdb keeps in-frame clones, though not all of them. This table has 90,000 to 150,000 clones, roughly 87% appearing once. The sequences come from peripheral blood, collected on day 0 of AZD1222 vaccination. These receptors all come from an adult in good health.

The table lists this clone with a few counts. V gene TRBV5-1 combines with J gene TRBJ1-5; D is unresolved. Germline lookup yields CDR1 SGHRS and CDR2 YFSETQ. This CDR3 spans 13 amino acids. Between the trimmed V and J ends, which lost 4 bases and 4 bases, there was a span of 9 bases. CDR3 in DNA: TGCGCCAGCAGCAAAACCGTTAATCAGCCCCAGCATTTT. Amino acid sequence: CASSKTVNQPQHF.

The chain links TRBV2 to TRBJ2-7; D unclear. V was shortened by 3 bases and J by 0 bases, with 6 bases between the two germline ends. This CDR3 is built from 13 residues. Per the germline V gene, CDR1 is SNHLY and CDR2 is FYNNEI. The CDR3: CASSDMGSYEQYF. In DNA, the CDR3 is TGTGCCAGCAGTGATATGGGCTCCTACGAGCAGTACTTC. The whole variable domain, filled in from reference TRBV2 and TRBJ2-7, reads EPEVTQTPSHQVTQMGQEVILRCVPISNHLYFYWYRQILGQKVEFLVSFYNNEISEKSEIFDDQFSVERPDGSNFTLKIRSTKLEDSAMYFCASSDMGSYEQYFGPGTRLTVT.

This clone appeared a single time. The chain has TRBV4-1 and TRBJ2-5; 11 bases align to TRBD2. This CDR3 region has 18 residues. Germline V gene lookup returns CDR1 MGHRA and CDR2 YSYEKL. The ends lost 3 bases at V and 0 bases at J; junction bases unmatched: 9. CDR3 in DNA: TGCGCCAGCAGCCACACGCGCGGGACTAGCGGAAACCAAGAGACCCAGTACTTC. It is translated as CASSHTRGTSGNQETQYF.